The 32 T cell receptor beta chains given below trace back to one sample, sequenced in a study of read filtering for tumor transcriptome and immune sequencing. This library used 300 to 500 ng RNA and molecular barcoded adaptors spanning alpha/delta and beta/gamma chains. TCRdb re-analysed the reads in MiXCR, keeping a single row per CDR3 protein. The data show approximately 60,000 distinct CDR3 sequences, 20% to 25% seen once. Specimen: a population of CD138-negative cells sorted from bone marrow. These receptors originate from a donor at least 40 years old with multiple myeloma.

This clonotype was counted at least ten times. V is TRBV3-1 and J is TRBJ1-1; no clear D gene. This CDR3 contains 14 residues. Deletions cut 1 base from V and 5 bases from J, with 11 bases between. CDR1 LGHDT and CDR2 YNNKEL come from the germline V gene (reference sequence). The CDR3 nucleotides read TGTGCCAGCAGCCAAGCATCCGGGTATACTGAAGCTTTCTTT. It encodes CASSQASGYTEAFF.

This clonotype came up many times. The chain links TRBV10-2 to TRBJ2-3; 10 bases are a match to TRBD2. The junction had 3 bases not matched to a gene; V was cut back by 10 bases and J by 5 bases. Germline V gene sequence: CDR1 WSHSY, CDR2 SAAADI. This CDR3 has 12 residues. CDR3 DNA: TGCGCCACAGGGACTAGCGTAGATACGCAGTATTTT. As protein: CATGTSVDTQYF.

This clonotype was counted between two and nine times. V and J are TRBV5-1 and TRBJ2-2; 12 bases match TRBD1. CDR3 length: 18 residues. V gave up 4 bases and J gave up 2 bases; unmatched junction bases: 9. The germline V gene encodes CDR1 SGHRS and CDR2 YFSETQ. The DNA of the CDR3 is TGCGCCAGCAGCGCACCGGGACAGGGGGCGATTAACACCGGGGAGCTGTTTTTT. Amino acid sequence: CASSAPGQGAINTGELFF.

This clonotype appeared many times. This chain uses TRBV24-1 with TRBJ2-1, with D perhaps given as TRBD1 or TRBD2 (5 bases each). The CDR3 runs 15 residues. Germline CDR1 KGHDR, CDR2 SFDVKD. Trimming left V 3 bases short and J 8 bases short, with 16 bases between. The CDR3 protein is CATSDASDMGDEQFF. In nucleotides, the CDR3 is TGTGCCACCAGTGATGCGAGCGATATGGGGGATGAGCAGTTCTTC.

This clonotype was observed many times. V is TRBV5-8 and J is TRBJ2-5, with TRBD1 as a possible D gene (5 bases). The CDR3 length is 14 residues. V was shortened by 3 bases and J by 1 base, with 10 bases between the two germline ends. Germline V lookup: CDR1 SGHTS, CDR2 YDEGEE. CDR3 sequence reads: CASSWGRPQETQYF. CDR3 in DNA: TGTGCCAGCAGCTGGGGCAGGCCCCAAGAGACCCAGTACTTC.

In this sample, this clonotype turned up many times. The rearrangement joins TRBV2 to TRBJ2-1; no reliable D call. The CDR3 runs 14 residues. Germline assignment: CDR1 SNHLY and CDR2 FYNNEI. V lost 7 bases to trimming and J lost 6 bases, with 16 bases between them. The CDR3 region is CASILEKFFNEQFF. CDR3 DNA: TGTGCCAGCATACTTGAAAAATTTTTCAATGAGCAGTTCTTC.

Of note for this clonotype: A single base separates this from a much larger clone, so it may be a read error. The CDR3 does not close with the conserved phenylalanine or tryptophan, likely indicating a read error. The gene calls are TRBV6-2 or TRBV6-3 and TRBJ2-7; 7 bases fit TRBD1. The germline gives CDR1 MNHEY, CDR2 SVGEGT. This CDR3 has 14 amino acids. V was clipped by 6 bases and J by 4 bases; unmatched bases: 9. The CDR3 nucleotides are TGTGCCAGCAGCCGGGTCGGGACAGCTTACGAGCAGTACCTC. This sequence encodes CASSRVGTAYEQYL.

This clonotype was detected many times. The chain couples TRBV5-1 to TRBJ2-7; D gene uncertain. The ends were cut back, 0 bases at V and 0 bases at J, with 13 bases in the middle. Germline assignment: CDR1 SGHRS and CDR2 YFSETQ. This CDR3 contains 16 residues. This CDR3 is CASSLALGAFSYEQYF. In DNA form, the CDR3 reads TGCGCCAGCAGCTTGGCCTTGGGCGCATTCTCCTACGAGCAGTACTTC.

There are a few counts of this clonotype. The rearrangement links TRBV3-1 to TRBJ2-5; 8 nucleotides agree with TRBD2. Germline V gene data show CDR1 as LGHDT and CDR2 as YNNKEL (reference sequence). The V gene end was trimmed by 7 bases and the J gene end by 1 base; junction bases not matched to a gene: 8. The CDR3 runs 15 residues. Here the CDR3 DNA reads TGTGCCAGCATGGGGGGCGGGGGGAGCCAAGAGACCCAGTACTTC. Its protein is CASMGGGGSQETQYF.

This clonotype has at least ten counts. The chain uses TRBV7-6 and TRBJ1-1, with 9 bases matching TRBD1. J was trimmed by 2 bases and V by 5 bases; bases with no gene match: 6. The germline V gene encodes CDR1 SGHVS and CDR2 FNYEAQ. The CDR3 contains 15 residues. As DNA, the CDR3 is TGTGCCAGCAGCATCTACAGGGGGCTTAACACTGAAGCTTTCTTT. Its protein product is CASSIYRGLNTEAFF.

Of note for this clonotype: This clone may be a read error of a much larger clone one base away. This chain connects TRBV15 to TRBJ2-7; possible D gene TRBD2, 6 bases. CDR3 size: 15 residues. From germline, CDR1 is LNHNV and CDR2 YYDKDF (reference sequence). CDR3 amino acids: CSTSREGRGSYEQYF. The CDR3 DNA reads as TGTTCCACCAGCAGAGAAGGGCGGGGATCCTACGAGCAGTACTTC.

This clonotype has a count of ten or more. V usage is TRBV11-2 and J usage is TRBJ2-3; 7 bases are a match to TRBD1. CDR3 length: 16 amino acids. J lost 1 base, V lost 5 bases, and 9 bases had no gene match. CDR1 is SGHAT, CDR2 FQNNGV, per germline. The CDR3 sequence is CASSTSTGTGTDTQYF. In nucleotides, the CDR3 is TGTGCCAGCAGCACCTCGACAGGGACGGGCACAGATACGCAGTATTTT. The full variable domain, in which reference TRBV11-2 and TRBJ2-3 provide the parts outside the CDR3, is EAGVAQSPRYKIIEKRQSVAFWCNPISGHATLYWYQQILGQGPKLLIQFQNNGVVDDSQLPKDRFSAERLKGVDSTLKIQPAKLEDSAVYLCASSTSTGTGTDTQYFGPGTRLTVL.

This clonotype was found many times. V usage is TRBV29-1 and J usage is TRBJ1-1; D not resolved. CDR3 size: 13 residues. Germline CDR1 reads SQVTM; CDR2 reads ANQGSEA. The V and J ends lost 2 bases and 2 bases respectively, with 9 bases between them. The CDR3 sequence: CSVESPENTEAFF. The CDR3 nucleotides read TGCAGCGTTGAAAGCCCAGAAAACACTGAAGCTTTCTTT.

This clonotype showed up many times. The chain uses TRBV11-2 and TRBJ1-2; D possibly corresponds to TRBD1 (5 bases). This CDR3 comprises 13 residues. Germline V lookup: CDR1 SGHAT, CDR2 FQNNGV. V was cut by 0 bases and J by 7 bases, with 9 bases left in between. The CDR3 here is CASSLEGASGYTF. DNA of the CDR3: TGTGCCAGCAGCTTAGAAGGGGCCTCTGGCTACACCTTC.

This clonotype was observed at least ten times. The chain joins TRBV7-9 to TRBJ2-2; a possible D gene is TRBD2 (5 bases). The CDR3 has 13 residues. Trimming stripped 2 bases from V and 5 bases from J, with 6 bases between. CDR1 and CDR2 (germline): SEHNR, FQNEAQ (reference sequence). The CDR3 here is CASSLRGTGELFF. The CDR3 nucleotides read TGTGCCAGCAGCTTAAGAGGGACCGGGGAGCTGTTTTTT.

This clonotype has at least ten counts. The DNA of the CDR3 is TGTGCCAGCAGTTTCCGGACAGGGGTTGCAGATACGCAGTATTTT. Its protein product is CASSFRTGVADTQYF. The chain is built from TRBV12-3 or TRBV12-4 and TRBJ2-3, with 9 bases that match TRBD1. The CDR3 totals 15 residues. Unmatched junction bases numbered 5, after V lost 3 bases and J lost 4 bases.

This clonotype was detected ten times or more. This sequence joins TRBV18 and TRBJ2-7; D possibly corresponds to TRBD1 (6 bases). Germline V lookup: CDR1 KGHSH, CDR2 LQKENI. This CDR3 is built from 15 residues. Trimming removed 5 bases from V and 5 bases from J, with 19 bases in between. The CDR3: CASSGSGTKNDEQYF. As DNA, the CDR3 is TGTGCCAGCTCAGGTTCCGGGACAAAAAACGACGAGCAGTACTTC.

To note about this clonotype: A much more abundant neighbour one base away suggests this may be a read error. The chain joins TRBV6-5 to TRBJ1-1, with no clear D. The CDR3 spans 14 residues. Germline values: CDR1 MNHEY, CDR2 SVGAGI. Trimming removed 10 bases at V and 0 bases at J, with 15 bases between. CDR3 sequence: CANTRGPMNTEAFF. CDR3 sequence (DNA): TGTGCCAACACCCGTGGCCCCATGAACACTGAAGCTTTCTTT.

This clonotype appeared many times. V and J are TRBV3-1 and TRBJ2-7; no clear D. The length of the CDR3 is 11 residues. Trimming took off 5 bases at V and 0 bases at J, with 2 bases between the two ends. Germline-derived CDR1 and CDR2 are LGHDT and YNNKEL (reference sequence). CDR3 nucleotide sequence: TGTGCCAGCAGCTACTCCTACGAGCAGTACTTC. Protein sequence: CASSYSYEQYF.

In regard to this clonotype: A far larger clone lies a single base away; this is likely a read error. The chain uses TRBV10-3 and TRBJ1-1; D perhaps matches TRBD1 (5 bases). This CDR3 is built from 14 residues. CDR1 and CDR2 (germline): ENHRY, SYGVKD. The CDR3 DNA follows: TGTGCCATCAGTGAGTCACGGGGGAGTTCACCCTTCCACTTT. Translation gives CAISESRGSSPFHF.

This clonotype was detected a few times. The chain links TRBV2 to TRBJ2-1; D is possibly TRBD2 (5 bases). CDR3 length equals 15 residues. The germline V gene encodes CDR1 SNHLY and CDR2 FYNNEI. V was trimmed by 2 bases and J by 4 bases, leaving 12 bases between them. The chain's CDR3 is CASSESGTHYNEQFF. The CDR3 DNA is TGTGCCAGCAGTGAATCGGGAACCCATTACAATGAGCAGTTCTTC.

V gene TRBV19 combines with J gene TRBJ1-2; TRBD1 aligns across 7 bases. The CDR3 is made up of 14 amino acids. CDR1 and CDR2 from the germline V gene are LNHDA and SQIVND (reference sequence). V was clipped by 6 bases and J by 1 base; unmatched bases: 5. CDR3: CASSTGQRNYGYTF. The CDR3 DNA reads TGTGCCAGTAGCACGGGACAGCGTAACTATGGCTACACCTTC. The full variable domain, in which reference TRBV19 and TRBJ1-2 provide the parts outside the CDR3, is DGGITQSPKYLFRKEGQNVTLSCEQNLNHDAMYWYRQDPGQGLRLIYYSQIVNDFQKGDIAEGYSVSREKKESFPLTVTSAQKNPTAFYLCASSTGQRNYGYTFGSGTRLTVV.

Worth noting for this clonotype: With a far larger clone one base away, a read error is the likely cause. The V and J genes are TRBV7-6 and TRBJ2-1; TRBD2 aligns across 15 bases. CDR1 is SGHVS, CDR2 FNYEAQ, per germline. CDR3 length equals 14 residues. The chain's CDR3 is CASSWGLAGGEQSF. The DNA of the CDR3 is TGTGCCAGCAGCTGGGGACTAGCGGGAGGCGAGCAGTCCTTC.

V is TRBV20-1 and J is TRBJ2-4; 7 positions agree with TRBD1. V trimming: 3 bases; J trimming: 12 bases; junction bases outside the gene matches: 11. Germline CDR1 and CDR2: DFQATT and SNEGSKA (reference sequence). The CDR3 consists of 13 residues. The CDR3 DNA is TGCAGTGCTAGCGGACAGGCATCCCCATCTCAGTACTTC. Translating gives CSASGQASPSQYF.

This sequence joins TRBV20-1 and TRBJ2-1; TRBD2 agrees at 7 bases. Germline CDR1 is DFQATT and CDR2 is SNEGSKA (reference sequence). Trimming cost V 2 bases and J 4 bases; bases outside gene matches: 5. The CDR3 totals 14 residues. This chain's CDR3 is CSARPSGLYNEQFF. The CDR3 coding sequence is TGCAGTGCTAGACCTAGCGGACTATACAATGAGCAGTTCTTC.

This clonotype occurred many times. The J gene is TRBJ1-6, the V gene TRBV20-1, with D uncertain. In germline, CDR1 is DFQATT, CDR2 SNEGSKA (reference sequence). V was shortened by 3 bases and J by 0 bases, with 12 bases between the two germline ends. The CDR3 has 16 residues. In DNA form, the CDR3 reads TGCAGTGCTAGCGAGTCTCAGAGCTCCTATAATTCACCCCTCCACTTT. Protein: CSASESQSSYNSPLHF.

This clonotype was picked up many times. DNA of the CDR3: TGTGCCAGCAGCCAAGAATTCCAGAGGTCGGACACCGGGGAGCTGTTTTTT. Its translation is CASSQEFQRSDTGELFF. The V and J genes are TRBV3-1 and TRBJ2-2; D ambiguous. Trimming cost V 0 bases and J 3 bases, with 14 bases left between them. Germline lookup yields CDR1 LGHDT and CDR2 YNNKEL (reference sequence). The CDR3 spans 17 residues.

As regards this clonotype: A read error is the likely source, as a far larger clone sits one nucleotide away. The chain is built from TRBV11-1 and TRBJ2-1; 12 bases match TRBD2. The junction had 13 bases not matched to a gene; V was cut back by 5 bases and J by 11 bases. This CDR3 is 16 amino acids long. CDR1 SGHAT and CDR2 FQDESV come from the germline V gene (reference sequence). CDR3 nucleotides: TGTGCCAGCAGCGGTGGACTAGCGGGGTTGAATAATAAGCAGTTCTTC. Translating it yields CASSGGLAGLNNKQFF. Supplemented by reference TRBV11-1 and TRBJ2-1, the full variable domain reads EAEVAQSPRYKITEKSQAVAFWCDPISGHATLYWYRQILGQGPELLVQFQDESVVDDSQLPKDRFSAERLKGVDSTLKIQPAELGDSAMYLCASSGGLAGLNNKQFFGPGTRLTVL.

This clonotype was found many times. The CDR3 DNA is TGCAGTGCTAGGGGGGAGGGAACCTACGAGCAGTACTTC. Protein product: CSARGEGTYEQYF. The rearrangement links TRBV20-1 to TRBJ2-7, with 7 bases aligning to TRBD2. With 3 bases clipped from V and 2 bases from J, the junction kept 4 bases outside the gene matches. Germline assignment: CDR1 DFQATT and CDR2 SNEGSKA (reference sequence). The CDR3 totals 13 residues.

This clonotype was found many times. This sequence joins TRBV11-3 and TRBJ1-6, with a tentative D call TRBD1 (5 bases). V was trimmed by 3 bases and J by 7 bases, leaving 13 bases between them. The CDR3 is 15 residues long. Looked up from germline, CDR1 is SGHNT and CDR2 is YENEEA. The CDR3 spells CASSFLQGGNSPLHF. The CDR3 nucleotides are TGTGCCAGCAGCTTTTTGCAGGGCGGGAATTCACCCCTCCACTTT.

Note on this clonotype: This may be a read error, as it is one base from a much larger clone. The chain joins TRBV25-1 to TRBJ2-7; the D is unclear. This CDR3 is built from 11 residues. CDR1 is MGHDK and CDR2 is SYGVNS in the germline V gene. V lost 1 base to trimming and J lost 2 bases, with 0 bases between them. The CDR3, as DNA: TGTGCCAGCAGTGAATCCTACGAGCAGTACTTC. It encodes CASSESYEQYF.

The rearrangement uses TRBV12-3 or TRBV12-4 and TRBJ1-1; D uncertain. The CDR3 totals 14 residues. The germline V and J ends were trimmed by 4 bases and 0 bases, with 9 bases remaining between them. DNA for the CDR3: TGTGCCAGCAGTTCCACAGCTATGAACACTGAAGCTTTCTTT. Translating gives CASSSTAMNTEAFF.